These T cell receptor beta chains were read from a single sample in a study of shared clonotypes between healthy human individuals. TCRdb's table, derived via immunoSEQ multiplex PCR, lists solely in-frame clones and lacks some. This table has roughly 660,000 clones, about 90% appearing once. The specimen was memory CD8+ T cells from PBMCs. The receptors derive from a man aged 18 to 29 in good health. Some clones in this sample may be carry-over from other donors' samples. CDR3s include the opening cysteine and the closing phenylalanine or tryptophan. A D gene is named only where the DNA matches it firmly. Only part of the rows carry a size: once, few, many, or a class if the clone is expanded.

CDR3,DNA,J,D,V,size
CASSSTRTGRYGNTIYF,TGTGCCAGCAGCTCAACTAGGACAGGGAGATATGGAAACACCATATATTTT,TRBJ1-3,TRBD1,TRBV7-9,once
CASSLGGSGYTF,TGTGCCAGCAGCTTGGGGGGGTCTGGCTACACCTTC,TRBJ1-2,.,TRBV5-4,.
CASRPPGQGFYEQYF,TGTGCCAGCAGGCCTCCGGGACAGGGGTTCTACGAGCAGTACTTC,TRBJ2-7,TRBD1,TRBV2,.
CASSSSGHNEQFF,TGTGCCAGCAGTTCTAGCGGACACAATGAGCAGTTCTTC,TRBJ2-1,TRBD2,TRBV27,.
CASSVGDGHYEQYF,TGTGCCAGCAGCGTAGGGGACGGCCACTACGAGCAGTACTTC,TRBJ2-7,.,TRBV9,.
CASSSRDVNTEAFF,TGTGCCAGCAGCTCCCGGGACGTTAACACTGAAGCTTTCTTT,TRBJ1-1,.,TRBV11-2,.
CASSQDGLAGEGDTQYF,TGTGCCAGCAGCCAAGACGGACTAGCGGGAGAGGGAGATACGCAGTATTTT,TRBJ2-3,TRBD2,TRBV7-9,.
CASSLLGALSTDTQYF,TGTGCCAGCAGTTTATTAGGGGCCCTTAGCACAGATACGCAGTATTTT,TRBJ2-3,.,TRBV27,.
CASSVGLAGGRNEQFF,TGTGCCAGCAGCGTGGGACTAGCGGGAGGGCGGAATGAGCAGTTCTTC,TRBJ2-1,TRBD2,TRBV9,.
CASSPRAGGIANYGYTF,TGTGCCAGCAGTCCGCGGGCCGGGGGAATCGCTAACTATGGCTACACCTTC,TRBJ1-2,.,TRBV27,.
CASSSKQGNEQYF,TGCGCCAGCAGCTCAAAACAGGGTAACGAGCAGTACTTC,TRBJ2-7,.,TRBV5-1,.
CASSIGAYSSTDTQYF,TGTGCCAGTAGTATAGGGGCATATTCTAGCACAGATACGCAGTATTTT,TRBJ2-3,.,TRBV19,.
CASGLSGVTGELFF,TGTGCCAGTGGACTTTCAGGGGTTACCGGGGAGCTGTTTTTT,TRBJ2-2,.,TRBV27,.
CASSLGLGGSNIQYF,TGTGCCAGCAGCTTAGGCCTGGGGGGATCAAACATTCAGTACTTC,TRBJ2-4,.,TRBV7-6,.
CATRGGLAGVPDTQYF,TGCGCCACTAGGGGGGGACTAGCGGGAGTTCCAGATACGCAGTATTTT,TRBJ2-3,TRBD2,TRBV4-1,.
CATSRVVGGTGETQYF,TGTGCCACCAGCAGAGTTGTAGGGGGAACAGGAGAGACCCAGTACTTC,TRBJ2-5,.,TRBV15,.
CASSGLRNEQFF,TGTGCCAGCAGCGGACTACGCAATGAGCAGTTCTTC,TRBJ2-1,.,TRBV6-1,.
CASSKYLTCSDGNTIYF,TGTGCCAGCAGCAAATATCTGACTTGCTCGGACGGAAACACCATATATTTT,TRBJ1-3,.,TRBV21-1,.
CASSLLAGRYQETQYF,TGTGCCAGCAGCTTGTTAGCGGGACGGTACCAAGAGACCCAGTACTTC,TRBJ2-5,TRBD2,TRBV7-9,.
CATAQGNYEQYF,TGTGCCACGGCACAGGGGAACTACGAGCAGTACTTC,TRBJ2-7,TRBD1,TRBV19,.
CASSYVESEAFF,TGTGCCAGCAGTTATGTTGAGTCTGAAGCTTTCTTT,TRBJ1-1,.,TRBV6-6,.
CASSHDVETDTQYF,TGCGCCAGCAGCCATGATGTCGAGACAGATACGCAGTATTTT,TRBJ2-3,.,TRBV4-1,once
CASSLGGRAAYNEQFF,TGCGCCAGCAGCTTGGGCGGGAGGGCCGCCTACAATGAGCAGTTCTTC,TRBJ2-1,TRBD2,TRBV5-1,.
CASSMTGSEAFF,TGCGCCAGCAGCATGACAGGGTCTGAAGCTTTCTTT,TRBJ1-1,TRBD1,TRBV5-1,many
CASSVPGTETPGNTIYF,TGTGCCAGCAGCGTTCCCGGGACAGAGACTCCTGGAAACACCATATATTTT,TRBJ1-3,TRBD1,TRBV16,.
CASSSRRGFLGHNEQFF,TGCGCCAGCAGCTCCCGGCGAGGGTTTCTGGGACACAATGAGCAGTTCTTC,TRBJ2-1,.,TRBV4-1,.
CASGTSGRPYNEQFF,TGTGCCAGCGGGACTAGCGGGAGGCCTTACAATGAGCAGTTCTTC,TRBJ2-1,TRBD2,TRBV11-2,.
CASSLAGGMNEQFF,TGCGCCAGCAGCTTGGCGGGAGGGATGAATGAGCAGTTCTTC,TRBJ2-1,TRBD2,TRBV5-1,.
CASSQGNWGWGSQETQYF,TGTGCCAGCAGCCAAGGAAATTGGGGTTGGGGGTCACAAGAGACCCAGTACTTC,TRBJ2-5,.,TRBV14,.
CASSYRGTDTQYF,TGTGCCAGCAGTTACCGGGGGACAGATACGCAGTATTTT,TRBJ2-3,.,TRBV6-5,once
CASSHFWDTYGYTF,TGTGCCAGCAGCCATTTCTGGGACACCTATGGCTACACCTTC,TRBJ1-2,.,TRBV6-6,.
CASSPWTGKGETQYF,TGTGCCAGCAGCCCATGGACAGGGAAAGGGGAGACCCAGTACTTC,TRBJ2-5,TRBD1,TRBV9,.
CASSPRAGSPYEQYF,TGTGCCAGCAGCCCCCGCGCGGGTAGCCCCTACGAGCAGTACTTC,TRBJ2-7,.,TRBV7-8,.
CASSSHRGPNEKLFF,TGTGCCAGCAGCTCACACAGGGGGCCTAATGAAAAACTGTTTTTT,TRBJ1-4,TRBD1,TRBV7-8,.
CASSPGIATEAFF,TGTGCCAGCAGTCCAGGGATTGCGACTGAAGCTTTCTTT,TRBJ1-1,.,TRBV28,.
CASSPSGTGLYNEQFF,TGTGCCAGCTCACCCTCCGGGACAGGACTATACAATGAGCAGTTCTTC,TRBJ2-1,TRBD1,TRBV18,.
CACRSGGTYGYTF,TGTGCCTGCCGTTCGGGGGGGACCTATGGCTACACCTTC,TRBJ1-2,.,TRBV19,.
CASSLRRAGSYEQYF,TGTGCCAGCAGTTTAAGGCGGGCGGGGTCCTACGAGCAGTACTTC,TRBJ2-7,.,TRBV28,.
CASSHGQGFNSPLHF,TGCGCCAGCAGCCACGGACAGGGGTTTAATTCACCCCTCCACTTT,TRBJ1-6,TRBD1,TRBV4-1,.
CASSEAGGRSYEQYF,TGTGCCAGCAGTGAAGCGGGGGGGCGCTCCTACGAGCAGTACTTC,TRBJ2-7,.,TRBV2,.
CASRNRDTYPYEQYF,TGTGCCAGTAGGAACCGGGACACCTACCCCTACGAGCAGTACTTC,TRBJ2-7,.,TRBV19,.
CASSYGRGLYEQYF,TGTGCCAGCAGTTACGGAAGGGGCCTCTACGAGCAGTACTTC,TRBJ2-7,.,TRBV6-5,.
CASSGWDSINEQYF,TGTGCCAGCAGCGGGTGGGACAGTATCAACGAGCAGTACTTC,TRBJ2-7,TRBD1,TRBV5-6,.
CASSVEGGSGYVYPYNEQFF,TGTGCCAGCAGCGTAGAGGGAGGTTCCGGCTACGTTTATCCGTACAATGAGCAGTTCTTC,TRBJ2-1,.,TRBV9,.
CASSGIGVTGELFF,TGCGCCAGCAGTGGGATCGGGGTCACCGGGGAGCTGTTTTTT,TRBJ2-2,.,TRBV10-2,.
CATDAGTGDYEQYF,TGTGCCACCGACGCCGGGACAGGGGATTACGAGCAGTACTTC,TRBJ2-7,TRBD1,TRBV19,.
CASRTPSRLAGPISTDTQYF,TGTGCCAGCAGAACCCCTAGTCGGCTAGCGGGGCCCATTAGCACAGATACGCAGTATTTT,TRBJ2-3,TRBD2,TRBV28,.
CASSQAPSGTYEQYF,TGTGCCAGCAGCCAAGCCCCTAGCGGGACCTACGAGCAGTACTTC,TRBJ2-7,TRBD2,TRBV9,.
CAISGGNPTSGVPYEQYF,TGTGCCATCAGTGGAGGAAACCCGACTAGCGGAGTTCCTTACGAGCAGTACTTC,TRBJ2-7,TRBD2,TRBV10-3,.
CASSGRDSSYEQYF,TGTGCCAGCAGCGGTCGGGACAGCTCCTACGAGCAGTACTTC,TRBJ2-7,TRBD1,TRBV9,.
CASSLSLGSYEQYF,TGTGCCAGCAGTTTAAGTCTCGGCTCCTACGAGCAGTACTTC,TRBJ2-7,.,TRBV27,.
CASKGAYEQFF,TGTGCCAGCAAGGGGGCATATGAGCAGTTCTTC,TRBJ2-1,TRBD1,TRBV14,once
CASSAQGLSSYEQYF,TGTGCCAGCAGCGCCCAAGGGCTTTCCTCCTACGAGCAGTACTTC,TRBJ2-7,.,TRBV9,.